This T cell receptor beta chain is from a study of early T cells in non-severe SARS-CoV-2 infection (dated by TCRdb to the early 2020s). Concerning the study at large: Bulk RNA from unsorted whole blood was used for TCR sequencing, so alpha and beta chains could not be paired. Overall results and qualifications from the work: VDJdb matching was skewed toward anti-spike CD8 responses, so virus-specific expansions were likely underestimated and private and CD4 specificities were missed.

A few counts support this clonotype. Its antigen remains unidentified. No quality values exist for individual bases; no much larger clone is one base distant. Library generation was performed with 5' RACE. TCRdb lists the instrument as NextSeq 500. To correct for sequencing error and PCR bias, the TCR library protocol tagged individual cDNA molecules with unique molecular identifiers. Both TCR alpha and beta chains were sequenced, and tight co-correlation was observed between alpha and beta sequence abundances in each sample. Concerning the study's data processing: Decombinator V4 was used to perform V gene, J gene and CDR3 annotation of TCR sequences. TCRs were defined as expanded if a significant change between any two time points was detected under a Poisson model with p below 0.0001. TCR abundances were normalised to the total number of TCRs sequenced per sample and expressed as counts per million. MAIT TCRs were defined by TRAV1-2 paired with TRAJ12, TRAJ20 or TRAJ33, and iNKT TCRs by TRAV10 paired with TRAJ18. VDJdb, accessed 1 November 2021, was searched for CMV, EBV and SARS-CoV-2 annotated TCRs, excluding TCRs annotated for multiple antigens. The raw public reads went through TCRdb reprocessing: fastp at Q25, MiXCR clone calling, in-frame beta chains kept. A single entry per CDR3 protein holds the most common genes and DNA from its merged rows. Here the V and J calls rest on TCRdb's processing, not on the authors' analysis. This sample has about 110,000 distinct CDR3 sequences in its table, and roughly 11% of those were observed once. Of the sample, approximately 8.1% falls within the top ten clones.

This was a case-control study nested in a cohort of healthcare workers in London, UK, who had nasopharyngeal swab PCR tests and blood samples taken every week. Healthcare workers were enrolled in the week of the UK lockdown, from 23 to 31 March 2020, and were followed every week for up to 16 weeks. Trimming costs V 2 bases and J 3 bases, and their ends lie 5 bases apart. Via the germline V gene (reference sequence), CDR1 is MNHEY and CDR2 SMNVEV. Measured from the cysteine to the phenylalanine, the CDR3 is 14 residues long. Of all the DNA, just the CDR3 is kept, 42 bases in frame from base 1. This receptor chain uses TRBV27 and TRBJ1-6; TRBD1 is a possible D gene, resting on 5 matching bases. The TCR was taken from an adult who was a healthcare worker with PCR-confirmed SARS-CoV-2 infection or an uninfected control (not recorded which). Sequencing was carried out using whole blood. The bases read TGTGCCAGCAGTTTAGACAGCTATAATTCACCCCTCCACTTT. Protein translation: CASSLDSYNSPLHF.